This TCR beta chain was profiled in a study of shared clonotypes between healthy human individuals. Replicate PCRs were loaded with approximately 300 ng DNA from unsorted PBMC, around 30,000 T cell genomes. What was sequenced on ten immunoSEQ deep assay plates was unsorted PBMC DNA. Sequencing was performed with immunoSEQ multiplex PCR; in TCRdb, only in-frame clones are kept and a portion is missing. In the table there are about 560,000 clones, around three quarters of which are singletons. CDR3 length: 16 residues. Germline-derived CDR1 and CDR2 are KGHSH and LQKENI. V lost 1 base, J lost 3 bases, and 6 bases stayed unmatched.

The specimen sequenced was PBMCs. V is TRBV18 and J is TRBJ2-1, with 7 bases aligning to TRBD2. This clonotype was sampled from a woman in her forties in good health. Some clones in this sample may be carry-over from other donors' samples. The CDR3, as DNA: TGTGCCAGCTCACCACAGTCGGGAGGTCTCTACAATGAGCAGTTCTTC. This gives the protein CASSPQSGGLYNEQFF. The full variable domain, its missing parts supplied by reference TRBV18 and TRBJ2-1, is NAGVMQNPRHLVRRRGQEARLRCSPMKGHSHVYWYRQLPEEGLKFMVYLQKENIIDESGMPKERFSAEFPKEGPSILRIQQVVRGDSAAYFCASSPQSGGLYNEQFFGPGTRLTVL.